This T cell receptor (beta chain) was captured by sequencing in a study of shared clonotypes between healthy human individuals. As regards this clone: Its antigen is not identified.

Clones were read by immunoSEQ multiplex PCR, and TCRdb kept only the in-frame ones, dropping some. The sample lists roughly 2 million clones; 85% to 95% were seen once. Overall study findings and caveats: A few donors shared around 5.1% of their naive CD4 clonotypes. Naive subsets, compared against memory subsets, generally had larger estimated richness values.

CDR1 is MNHEY, CDR2 SMNVEV, per germline (reference sequence). The CDR3 contains 13 residues. V was shortened by 8 bases and J by 4 bases, with 14 bases between the two germline ends. The chain employs TRBV27 and TRBJ1-2, with unresolved D. Input material: naive CD4+ T cells sorted from blood. As to subset: CD45RA+ positively selected. The origin of this receptor is a man aged 18 to 29 in good health. CDR3 protein: CASGAAFSYGYTF. CDR3 coding DNA: TGTGCCAGCGGTGCGGCCTTCTCCTATGGCTACACCTTC.